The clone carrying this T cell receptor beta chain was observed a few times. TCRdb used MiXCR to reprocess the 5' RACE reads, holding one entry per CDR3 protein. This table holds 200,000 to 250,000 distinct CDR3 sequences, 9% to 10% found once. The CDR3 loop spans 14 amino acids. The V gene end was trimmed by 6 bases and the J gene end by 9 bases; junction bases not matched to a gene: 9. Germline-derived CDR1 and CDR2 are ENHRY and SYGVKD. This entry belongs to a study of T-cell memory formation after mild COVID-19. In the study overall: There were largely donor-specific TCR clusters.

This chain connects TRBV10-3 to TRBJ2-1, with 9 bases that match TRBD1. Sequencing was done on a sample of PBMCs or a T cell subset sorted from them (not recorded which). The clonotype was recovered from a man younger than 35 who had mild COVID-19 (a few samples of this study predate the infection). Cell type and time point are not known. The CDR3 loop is CAIRELGTGSEQFF. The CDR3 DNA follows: TGTGCCATCAGAGAGCTTGGGACAGGGAGTGAGCAGTTCTTC.